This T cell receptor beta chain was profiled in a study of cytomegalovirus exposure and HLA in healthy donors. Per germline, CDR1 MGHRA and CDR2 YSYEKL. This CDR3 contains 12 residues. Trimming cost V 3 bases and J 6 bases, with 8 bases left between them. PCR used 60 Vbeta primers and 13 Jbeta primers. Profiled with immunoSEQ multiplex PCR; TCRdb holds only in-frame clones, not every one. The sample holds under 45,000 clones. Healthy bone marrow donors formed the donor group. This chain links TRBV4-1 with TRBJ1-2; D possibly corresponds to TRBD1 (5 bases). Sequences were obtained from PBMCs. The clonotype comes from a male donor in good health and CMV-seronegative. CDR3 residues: CASSQGGDGYTF. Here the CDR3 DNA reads TGCGCCAGCAGCCAGGGAGGGGATGGCTACACCTTC.